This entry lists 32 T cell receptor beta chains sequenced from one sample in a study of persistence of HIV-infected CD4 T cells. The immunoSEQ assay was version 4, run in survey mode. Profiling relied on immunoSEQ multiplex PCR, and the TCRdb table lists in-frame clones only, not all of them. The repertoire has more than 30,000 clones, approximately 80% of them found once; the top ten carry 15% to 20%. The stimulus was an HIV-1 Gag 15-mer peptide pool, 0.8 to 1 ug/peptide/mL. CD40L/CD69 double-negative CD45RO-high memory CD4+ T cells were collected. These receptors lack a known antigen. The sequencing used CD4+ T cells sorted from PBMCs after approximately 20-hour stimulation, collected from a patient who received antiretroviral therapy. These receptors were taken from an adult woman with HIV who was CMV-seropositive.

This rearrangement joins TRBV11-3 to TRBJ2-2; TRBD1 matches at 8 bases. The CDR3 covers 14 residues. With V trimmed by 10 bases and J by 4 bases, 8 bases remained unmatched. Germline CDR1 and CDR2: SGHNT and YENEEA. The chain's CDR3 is CAITGQGSTGELFF. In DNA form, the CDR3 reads TGTGCCATCACTGGACAGGGTAGCACCGGGGAGCTGTTTTTT.

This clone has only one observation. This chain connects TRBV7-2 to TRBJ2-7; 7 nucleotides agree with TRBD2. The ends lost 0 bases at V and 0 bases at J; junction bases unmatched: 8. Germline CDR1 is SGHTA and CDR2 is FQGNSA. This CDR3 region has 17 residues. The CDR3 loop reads CASSLARGSGFSYEQYF. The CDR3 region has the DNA TGTGCCAGCAGCTTAGCGCGGGGTAGCGGGTTCTCCTACGAGCAGTACTTC.

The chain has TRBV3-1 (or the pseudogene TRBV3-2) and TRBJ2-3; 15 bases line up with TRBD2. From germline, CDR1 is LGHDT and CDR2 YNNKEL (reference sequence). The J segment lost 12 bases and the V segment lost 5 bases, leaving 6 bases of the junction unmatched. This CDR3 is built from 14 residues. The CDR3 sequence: CASSSWTSGGDQYF. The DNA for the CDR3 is TGTGCCAGCAGCTCGTGGACTAGCGGGGGGGATCAGTATTTT.

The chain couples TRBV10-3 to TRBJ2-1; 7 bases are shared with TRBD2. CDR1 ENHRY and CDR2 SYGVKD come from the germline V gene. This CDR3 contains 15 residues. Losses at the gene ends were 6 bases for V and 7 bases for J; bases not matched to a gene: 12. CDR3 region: CAISGGGGRSNEQFF. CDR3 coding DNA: TGTGCCATCAGCGGGGGAGGCGGGAGAAGTAATGAGCAGTTCTTC.

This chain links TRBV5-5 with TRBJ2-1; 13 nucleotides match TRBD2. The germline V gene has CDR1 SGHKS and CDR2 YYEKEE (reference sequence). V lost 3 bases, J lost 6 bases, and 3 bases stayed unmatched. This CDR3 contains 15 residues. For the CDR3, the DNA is TGTGCCAGCAGCTCCCGGACTAGCGGGAGCAATGAGCAGTTCTTC. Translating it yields CASSSRTSGSNEQFF.

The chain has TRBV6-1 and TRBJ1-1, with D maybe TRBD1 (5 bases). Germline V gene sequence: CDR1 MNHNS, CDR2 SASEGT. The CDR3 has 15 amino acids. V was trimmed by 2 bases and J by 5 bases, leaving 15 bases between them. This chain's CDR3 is CASSEWGGLGTEAFF. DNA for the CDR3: TGTGCCAGCAGTGAATGGGGGGGACTGGGTACTGAAGCTTTCTTT.

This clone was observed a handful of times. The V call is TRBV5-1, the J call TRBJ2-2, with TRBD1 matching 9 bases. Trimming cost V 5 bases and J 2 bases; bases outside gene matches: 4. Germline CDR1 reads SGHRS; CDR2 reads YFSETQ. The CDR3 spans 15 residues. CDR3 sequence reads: CASRPDRGNTGELFF. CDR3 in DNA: TGCGCCAGCAGACCGGACAGGGGCAACACCGGGGAGCTGTTTTTT.

The CDR3 DNA reads TGTGCCAGCAGCCCGCCCTCAGGAGCAGGGGGGATGAACACTGAAGCTTTCTTT. This codes for CASSPPSGAGGMNTEAFF. This chain uses TRBV7-9 with TRBJ1-1; 7 bases line up with TRBD1. The CDR3 consists of 18 residues. The V and J ends lost 5 bases and 0 bases, in that order; junction bases with no gene match: 15. Germline V gives CDR1 SEHNR, CDR2 FQNEAQ (reference sequence).

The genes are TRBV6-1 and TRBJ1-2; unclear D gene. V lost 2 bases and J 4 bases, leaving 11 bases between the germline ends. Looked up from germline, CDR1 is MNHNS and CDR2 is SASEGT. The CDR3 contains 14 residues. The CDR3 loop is CASSEWVQAYGYTF. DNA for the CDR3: TGTGCCAGCAGTGAATGGGTCCAGGCCTATGGCTACACCTTC.

CDR3 region: CASSPDGNTEAFF. CDR3 bases: TGTGCCAGCAGTCCGGACGGGAACACTGAAGCTTTCTTT. The chain joins TRBV6-5 to TRBJ1-1; D uncertain. The V gene lost 5 bases and the J gene lost 1 base, with 8 bases spanning the gap. Germline V lookup: CDR1 MNHEY, CDR2 SVGAGI. CDR3 length: 13 residues.

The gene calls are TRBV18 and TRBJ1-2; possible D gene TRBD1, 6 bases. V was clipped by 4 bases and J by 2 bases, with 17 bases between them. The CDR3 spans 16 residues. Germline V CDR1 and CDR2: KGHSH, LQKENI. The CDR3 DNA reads TGTGCCAGCTCACGGGAATTTGGGGGCGCGAACTATGGCTACACCTTC. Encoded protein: CASSREFGGANYGYTF.

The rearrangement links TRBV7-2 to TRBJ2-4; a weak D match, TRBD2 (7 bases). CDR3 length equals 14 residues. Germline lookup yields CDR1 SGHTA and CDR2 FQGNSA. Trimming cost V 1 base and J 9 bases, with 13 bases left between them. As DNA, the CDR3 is TGTGCCAGCAGCTTAGTTCGGGGGGCCGGCATTCAGTACTTC. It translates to CASSLVRGAGIQYF. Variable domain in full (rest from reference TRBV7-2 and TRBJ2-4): GAGVSQSPSNKVTEKGKDVELRCDPISGHTALYWYRQSLGQGLEFLIYFQGNSAPDKSGLPSDRFSAERTGGSVSTLTIQRTQQEDSAVYLCASSLVRGAGIQYFGAGTRLSVL.

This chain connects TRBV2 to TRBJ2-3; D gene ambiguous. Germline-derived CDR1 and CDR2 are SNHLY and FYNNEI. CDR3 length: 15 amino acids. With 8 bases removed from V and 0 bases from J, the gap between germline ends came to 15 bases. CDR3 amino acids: CASRIGYSSTDTQYF. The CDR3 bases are TGTGCCAGCCGAATCGGGTACTCTAGCACAGATACGCAGTATTTT. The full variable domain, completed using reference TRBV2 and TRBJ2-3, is EPEVTQTPSHQVTQMGQEVILRCVPISNHLYFYWYRQILGQKVEFLVSFYNNEISEKSEIFDDQFSVERPDGSNFTLKIRSTKLEDSAMYFCASRIGYSSTDTQYFGPGTRLTVL.

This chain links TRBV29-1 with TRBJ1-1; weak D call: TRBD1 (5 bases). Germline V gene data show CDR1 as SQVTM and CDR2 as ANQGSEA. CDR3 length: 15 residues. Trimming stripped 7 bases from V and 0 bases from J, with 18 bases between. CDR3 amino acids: CSASRGSGVNTEAFF. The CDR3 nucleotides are TGCAGCGCTTCAAGGGGAAGTGGAGTGAACACTGAAGCTTTCTTT.

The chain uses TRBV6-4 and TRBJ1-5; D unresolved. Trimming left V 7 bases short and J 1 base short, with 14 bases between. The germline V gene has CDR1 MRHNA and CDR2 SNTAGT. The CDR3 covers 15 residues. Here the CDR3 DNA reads TGTGCCAGCACTATAAGGAGTTCCAGCAATCAGCCCCAGCATTTT. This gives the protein CASTIRSSSNQPQHF.

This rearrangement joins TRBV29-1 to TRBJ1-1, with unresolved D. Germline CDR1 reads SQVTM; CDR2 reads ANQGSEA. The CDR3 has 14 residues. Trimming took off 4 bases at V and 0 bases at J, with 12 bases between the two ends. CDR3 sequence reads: CSVVGPRMNTEAFF. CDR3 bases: TGCAGCGTTGTCGGGCCTAGGATGAACACTGAAGCTTTCTTT.

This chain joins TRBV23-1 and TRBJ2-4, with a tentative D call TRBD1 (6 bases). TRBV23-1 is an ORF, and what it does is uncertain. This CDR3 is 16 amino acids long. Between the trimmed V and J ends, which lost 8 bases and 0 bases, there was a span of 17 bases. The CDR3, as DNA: TGCGCCAGCGGGGGCGCCCCCCTACTAGCCAAAAACATTCAGTACTTC. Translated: CASGGAPLLAKNIQYF.

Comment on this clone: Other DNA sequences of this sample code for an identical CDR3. The chain's CDR3 is CASSPGPVGQYF. The CDR3 DNA follows: TGTGCCAGCAGCCCAGGTCCGGTGGGGCAGTACTTC. V usage is TRBV14 and J usage is TRBJ2-7; D gene ambiguous. The germline V and J ends were trimmed by 4 bases and 9 bases, with 13 bases remaining between them. The CDR3 spans 12 residues. Germline V gene data show CDR1 as SGHDN and CDR2 as FVKESK.

CDR3 nucleotide sequence: TGTGCCAGCAGCCCCGGGACACTCTCCGAGCAGTACTTC. As protein: CASSPGTLSEQYF. The chain uses TRBV7-8 and TRBJ2-7; TRBD1 is a possible D gene (6 bases). The CDR3 runs to 13 residues. Trimming cost V 5 bases and J 6 bases, with 14 bases left between them. Germline CDR1 and CDR2: SGHVS and FQNEAQ.

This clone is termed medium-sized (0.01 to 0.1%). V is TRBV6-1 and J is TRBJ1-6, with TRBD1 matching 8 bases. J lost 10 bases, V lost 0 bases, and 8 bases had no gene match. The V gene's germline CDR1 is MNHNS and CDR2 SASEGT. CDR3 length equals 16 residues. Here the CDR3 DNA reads TGTGCCAGCAGTGAAGCGTGGGCAGGGGGCAGGTCACCCCTCCACTTT. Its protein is CASSEAWAGGRSPLHF.

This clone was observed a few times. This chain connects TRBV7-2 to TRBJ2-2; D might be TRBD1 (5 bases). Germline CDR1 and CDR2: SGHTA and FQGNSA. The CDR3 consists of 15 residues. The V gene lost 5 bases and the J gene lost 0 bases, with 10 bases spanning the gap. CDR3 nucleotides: TGTGCCAGCAGCGGTACAGGAACGAACACCGGGGAGCTGTTTTTT. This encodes CASSGTGTNTGELFF.

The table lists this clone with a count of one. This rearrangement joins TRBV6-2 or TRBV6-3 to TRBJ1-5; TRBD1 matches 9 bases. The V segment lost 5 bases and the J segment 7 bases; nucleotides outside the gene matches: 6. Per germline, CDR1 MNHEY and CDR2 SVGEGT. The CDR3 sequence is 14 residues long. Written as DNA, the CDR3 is TGTGCCAGCAGTCGTACAGGGGGCGGACAGCCCCAGCATTTT. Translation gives CASSRTGGGQPQHF.

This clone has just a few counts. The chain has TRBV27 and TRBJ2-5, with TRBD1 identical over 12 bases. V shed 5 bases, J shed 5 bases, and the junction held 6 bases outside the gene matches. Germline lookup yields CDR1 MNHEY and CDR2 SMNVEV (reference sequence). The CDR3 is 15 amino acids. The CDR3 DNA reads TGTGCCAGCAGTACCGGGACAGGGGGCGCTGAGACCCAGTACTTC. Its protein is CASSTGTGGAETQYF.

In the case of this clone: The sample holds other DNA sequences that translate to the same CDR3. The CDR3 loop is CASSYSNTLGTEAFF. The DNA of the CDR3 is TGTGCCAGCAGTTATTCCAACACTCTGGGGACTGAAGCTTTCTTT. V and J are TRBV6-2 or TRBV6-3 and TRBJ1-1; D ambiguous. Germline lookup yields CDR1 MNHEY and CDR2 SVGEGT. The V and J ends lost 3 bases and 5 bases respectively, with 16 bases between them. The CDR3 has 15 residues.

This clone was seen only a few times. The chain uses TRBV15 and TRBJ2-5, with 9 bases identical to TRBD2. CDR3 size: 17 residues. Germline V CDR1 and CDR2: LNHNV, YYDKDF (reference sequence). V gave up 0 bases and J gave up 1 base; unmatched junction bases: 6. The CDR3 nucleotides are TGTGCCACCAGCAGAGATCCTCTAGCGGGATTCCAAGAGACCCAGTACTTC. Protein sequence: CATSRDPLAGFQETQYF.

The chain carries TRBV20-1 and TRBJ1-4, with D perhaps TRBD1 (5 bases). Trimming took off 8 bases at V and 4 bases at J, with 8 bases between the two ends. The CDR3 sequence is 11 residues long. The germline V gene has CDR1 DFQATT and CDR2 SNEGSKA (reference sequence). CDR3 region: CSSGFNEKLFF. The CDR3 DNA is TGCAGTTCAGGGTTTAATGAAAAACTGTTTTTT.

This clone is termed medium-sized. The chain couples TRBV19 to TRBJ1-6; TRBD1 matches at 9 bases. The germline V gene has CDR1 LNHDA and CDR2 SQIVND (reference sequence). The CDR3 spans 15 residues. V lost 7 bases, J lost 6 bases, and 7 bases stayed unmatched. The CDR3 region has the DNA TGTGCCAGTAAACCGGGACAGGGCACTAATTCACCCCTCCACTTT. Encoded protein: CASKPGQGTNSPLHF.

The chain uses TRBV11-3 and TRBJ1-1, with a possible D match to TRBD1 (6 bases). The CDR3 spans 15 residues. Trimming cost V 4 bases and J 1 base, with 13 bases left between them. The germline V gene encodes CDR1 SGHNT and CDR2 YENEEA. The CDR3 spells CASSSRGTWNTEAFF. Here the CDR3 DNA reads TGTGCCAGCAGCTCTCGCGGGACATGGAACACTGAAGCTTTCTTT.

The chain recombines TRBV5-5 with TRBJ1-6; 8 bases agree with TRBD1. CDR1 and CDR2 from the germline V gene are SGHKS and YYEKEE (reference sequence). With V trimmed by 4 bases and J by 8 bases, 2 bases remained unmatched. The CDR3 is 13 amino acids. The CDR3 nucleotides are TGTGCCAGCAGCCCGGACAGGGATTCACCCCTCCACTTT. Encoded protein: CASSPDRDSPLHF.

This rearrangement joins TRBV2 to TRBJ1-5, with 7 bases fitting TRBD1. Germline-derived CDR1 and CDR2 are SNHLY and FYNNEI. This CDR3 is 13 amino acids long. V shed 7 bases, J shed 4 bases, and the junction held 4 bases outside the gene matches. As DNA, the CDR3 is TGTGCCAGCATGAGGGGGCCGAATCAGCCCCAGCATTTT. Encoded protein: CASMRGPNQPQHF.

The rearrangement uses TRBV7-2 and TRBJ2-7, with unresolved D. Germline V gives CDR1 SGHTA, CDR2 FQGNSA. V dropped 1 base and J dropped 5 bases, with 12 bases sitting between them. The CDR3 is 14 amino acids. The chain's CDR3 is CASSLGSASNEQYF. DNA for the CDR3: TGTGCCAGCAGCTTAGGGTCCGCCTCTAACGAGCAGTACTTC. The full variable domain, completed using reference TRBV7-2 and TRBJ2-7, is GAGVSQSPSNKVTEKGKDVELRCDPISGHTALYWYRQSLGQGLEFLIYFQGNSAPDKSGLPSDRFSAERTGGSVSTLTIQRTQQEDSAVYLCASSLGSASNEQYFGPGTRLTVT.

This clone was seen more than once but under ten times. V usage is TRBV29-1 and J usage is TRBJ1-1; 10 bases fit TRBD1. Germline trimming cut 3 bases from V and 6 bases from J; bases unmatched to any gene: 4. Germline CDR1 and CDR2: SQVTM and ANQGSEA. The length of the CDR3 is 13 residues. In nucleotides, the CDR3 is TGCAGCGTTGACAGGACAGGGGGATCTGAAGCTTTCTTT. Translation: CSVDRTGGSEAFF. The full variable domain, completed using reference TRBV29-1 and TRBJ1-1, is SAVISQKPSRDICQRGTSLTIQCQVDSQVTMMFWYRQQPGQSLTLIATANQGSEATYESGFVIDKFPISRPNLTFSTLTVSNMSPEDSSIYLCSVDRTGGSEAFFGQGTRLTVV.